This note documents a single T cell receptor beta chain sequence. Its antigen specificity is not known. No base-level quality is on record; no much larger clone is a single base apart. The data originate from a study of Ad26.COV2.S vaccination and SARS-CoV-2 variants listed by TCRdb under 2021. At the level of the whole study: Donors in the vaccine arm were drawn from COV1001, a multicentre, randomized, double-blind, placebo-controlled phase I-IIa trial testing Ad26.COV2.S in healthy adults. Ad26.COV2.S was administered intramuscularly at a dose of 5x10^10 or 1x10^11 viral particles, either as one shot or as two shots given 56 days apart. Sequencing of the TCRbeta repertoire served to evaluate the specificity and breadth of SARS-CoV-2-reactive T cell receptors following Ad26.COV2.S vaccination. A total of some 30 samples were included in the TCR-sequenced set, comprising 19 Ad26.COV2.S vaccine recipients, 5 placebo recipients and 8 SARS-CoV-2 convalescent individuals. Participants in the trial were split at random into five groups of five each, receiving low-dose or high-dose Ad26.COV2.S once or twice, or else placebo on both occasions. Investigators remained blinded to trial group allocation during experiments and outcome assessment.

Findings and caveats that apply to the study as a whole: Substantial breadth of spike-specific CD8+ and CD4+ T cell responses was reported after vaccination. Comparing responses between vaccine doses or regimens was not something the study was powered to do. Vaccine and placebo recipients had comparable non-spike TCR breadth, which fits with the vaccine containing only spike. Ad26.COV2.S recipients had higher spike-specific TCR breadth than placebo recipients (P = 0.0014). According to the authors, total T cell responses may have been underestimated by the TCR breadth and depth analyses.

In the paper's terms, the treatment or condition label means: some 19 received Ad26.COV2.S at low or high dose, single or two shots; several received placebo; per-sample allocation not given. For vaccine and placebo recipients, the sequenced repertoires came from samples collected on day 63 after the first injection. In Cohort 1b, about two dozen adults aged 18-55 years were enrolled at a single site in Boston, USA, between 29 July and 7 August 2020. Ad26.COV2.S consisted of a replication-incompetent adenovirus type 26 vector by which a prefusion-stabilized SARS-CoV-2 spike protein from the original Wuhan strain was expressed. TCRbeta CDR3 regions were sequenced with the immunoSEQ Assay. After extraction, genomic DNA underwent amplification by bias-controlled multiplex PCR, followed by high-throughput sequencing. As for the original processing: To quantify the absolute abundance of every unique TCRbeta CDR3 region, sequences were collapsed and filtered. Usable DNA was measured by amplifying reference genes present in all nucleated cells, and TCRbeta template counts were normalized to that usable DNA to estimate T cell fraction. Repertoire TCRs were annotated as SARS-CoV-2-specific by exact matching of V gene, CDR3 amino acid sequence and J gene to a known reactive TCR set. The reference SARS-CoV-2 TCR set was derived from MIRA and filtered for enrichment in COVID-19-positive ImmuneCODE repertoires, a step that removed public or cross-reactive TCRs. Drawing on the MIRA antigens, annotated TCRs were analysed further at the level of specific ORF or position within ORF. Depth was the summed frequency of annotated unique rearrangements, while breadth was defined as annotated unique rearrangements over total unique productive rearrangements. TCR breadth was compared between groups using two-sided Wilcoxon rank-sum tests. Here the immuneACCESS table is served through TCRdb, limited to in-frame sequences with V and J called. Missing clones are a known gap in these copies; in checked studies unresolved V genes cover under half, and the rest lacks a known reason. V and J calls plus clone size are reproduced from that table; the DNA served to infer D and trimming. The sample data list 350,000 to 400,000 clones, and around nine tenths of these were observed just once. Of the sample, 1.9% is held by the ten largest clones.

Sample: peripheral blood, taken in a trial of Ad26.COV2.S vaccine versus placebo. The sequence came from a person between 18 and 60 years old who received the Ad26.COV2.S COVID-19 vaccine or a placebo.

The nucleotides read TGTGCCAGCAGTGAACCGACCGCGATGAACACTGAAGCTTTCTTT. Its protein is CASSEPTAMNTEAFF. The chain couples TRBV6-1 to TRBJ1-1; the D segment cannot be called with confidence. Measured from the cysteine to the phenylalanine, the CDR3 is 15 residues long. CDR3 DNA only is kept here, 45 bases in frame from base 1. V is reduced by 2 bases and J by 0 bases, leaving a spacing of 10 bases between them. According to the germline V gene, CDR1 reads MNHNS and CDR2 reads SASEGT.